This T cell receptor (beta chain) was found in a study of blood T cells in healthy people across ages. This clonotype was found a few times. PCR was performed a second time for about 7 to 12 cycles using a sample-barcoded 5' primer and a J-beta primer mix. TCRdb processed the 5' RACE reads anew with MiXCR; each CDR3 protein has one entry. This table holds roughly 1,500,000 distinct CDR3 sequences, 30% to 35% found once. V shed 4 bases and J 2 bases; nucleotides not matched to a gene: 4. The germline CDR1 and CDR2 sequences are DFQATT and SNEGSKA (reference sequence). The CDR3 runs 14 residues. The source is a woman under 40 in good health. Material for sequencing was blood. The chain uses TRBV20-1 and TRBJ2-7; TRBD2 aligns across 11 bases. CDR3 nucleotide sequence: TGCAGTGCTAAGACTAGCGGGAAGACCTACGAGCAGTACTTC. This codes for CSAKTSGKTYEQYF.